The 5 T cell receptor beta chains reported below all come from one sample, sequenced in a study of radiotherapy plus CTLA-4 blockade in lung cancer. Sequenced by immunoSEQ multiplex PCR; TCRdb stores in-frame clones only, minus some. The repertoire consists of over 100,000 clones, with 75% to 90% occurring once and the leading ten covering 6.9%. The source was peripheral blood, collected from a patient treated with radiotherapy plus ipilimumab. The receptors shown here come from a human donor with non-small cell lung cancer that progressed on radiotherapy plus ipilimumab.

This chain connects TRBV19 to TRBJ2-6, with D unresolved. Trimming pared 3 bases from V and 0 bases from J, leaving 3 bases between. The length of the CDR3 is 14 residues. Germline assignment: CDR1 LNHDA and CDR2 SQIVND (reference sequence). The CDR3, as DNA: TGTGCCAGTAGTATTTACTCTGGGGCCAACGTCCTGACTTTC. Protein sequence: CASSIYSGANVLTF.

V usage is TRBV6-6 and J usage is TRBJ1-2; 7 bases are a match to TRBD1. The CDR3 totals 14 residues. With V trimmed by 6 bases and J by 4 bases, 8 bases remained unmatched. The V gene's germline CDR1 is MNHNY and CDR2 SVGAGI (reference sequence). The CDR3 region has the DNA TGTGCCAGCAGAGAGCCGGGACAGCTCTATGGCTACACCTTC. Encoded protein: CASREPGQLYGYTF.

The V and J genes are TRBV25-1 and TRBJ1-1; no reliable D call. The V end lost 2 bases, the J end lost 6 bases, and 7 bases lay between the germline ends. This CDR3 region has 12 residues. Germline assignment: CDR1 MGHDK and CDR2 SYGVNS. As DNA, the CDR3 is TGTGCCAGCAGTGAAGCGTCTTCTGAAGCTTTCTTT. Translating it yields CASSEASSEAFF.

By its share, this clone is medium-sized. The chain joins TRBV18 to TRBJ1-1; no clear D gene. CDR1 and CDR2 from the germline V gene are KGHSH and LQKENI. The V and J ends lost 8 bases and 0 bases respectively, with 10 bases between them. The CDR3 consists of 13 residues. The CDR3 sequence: CASKVGMNTEAFF. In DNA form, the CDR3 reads TGTGCCAGCAAGGTCGGCATGAACACTGAAGCTTTCTTT.

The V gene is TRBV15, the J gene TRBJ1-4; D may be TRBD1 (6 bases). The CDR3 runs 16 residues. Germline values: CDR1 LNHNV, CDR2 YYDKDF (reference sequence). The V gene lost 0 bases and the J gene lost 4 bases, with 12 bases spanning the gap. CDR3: CATSRELTGLNEKLFF. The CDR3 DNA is TGTGCCACCAGCAGAGAACTGACAGGACTTAATGAAAAACTGTTTTTT. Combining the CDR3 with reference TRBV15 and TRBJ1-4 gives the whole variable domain DAMVIQNPRYQVTQFGKPVTLSCSQTLNHNVMYWYQQKSSQAPKLLFHYYDKDFNNEADTPDNFQSRRPNTSFCFLDIRSPGLGDTAMYLCATSRELTGLNEKLFFGSGTQLSVL.